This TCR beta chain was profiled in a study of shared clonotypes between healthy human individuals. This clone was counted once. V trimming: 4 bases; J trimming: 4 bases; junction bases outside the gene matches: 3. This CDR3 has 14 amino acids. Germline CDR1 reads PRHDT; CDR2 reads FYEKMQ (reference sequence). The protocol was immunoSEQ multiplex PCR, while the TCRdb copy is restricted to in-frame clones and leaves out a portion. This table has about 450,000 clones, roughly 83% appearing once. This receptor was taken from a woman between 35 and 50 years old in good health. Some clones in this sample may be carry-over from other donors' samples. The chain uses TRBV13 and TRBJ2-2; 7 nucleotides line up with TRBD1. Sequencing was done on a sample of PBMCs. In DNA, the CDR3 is TGTGCCAGCAGCTCCCGGGACAGCACCGGGGAGCTGTTTTTT. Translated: CASSSRDSTGELFF.